Presented here are 30 T cell receptor beta chains from one specimen sequenced in a study of T cell repertoires in cytomegalovirus infection. TCRdb ran MiXCR on the reads and lists one entry per CDR3 protein. The table includes 250,000 to 300,000 distinct CDR3 sequences, about an eighth detected once. The sample taken for sequencing was PBMCs. These receptors all come from a human donor in good health (CMV status not recorded). Some clones in this sample may be carry-over from other donors' samples.

CDR3 in DNA: TGTGCCAGCAGCTTTGAGACAGGGGTGAACTATGGCTACACCTTC. Translation: CASSFETGVNYGYTF. The V and J genes are TRBV11-2 and TRBJ1-2, with 8 nucleotides matching TRBD1. The CDR3 has 15 residues. Germline-derived CDR1 and CDR2 are SGHAT and FQNNGV. V was clipped by 3 bases and J by 2 bases; unmatched bases: 5.

This clonotype appeared a few times. The chain combines TRBV28 with TRBJ2-3, with D unresolved. The CDR3 is 14 amino acids. V dropped 6 bases and J dropped 1 base, with 11 bases sitting between them. Germline CDR1 is MDHEN and CDR2 is SYDVKM. As DNA, the CDR3 is TGTGCCAGCAGAGAGCCATTAGGCACAGATACGCAGTATTTT. Amino acid sequence: CASREPLGTDTQYF.

In its sample, this clonotype was seen many times. The rearrangement joins TRBV7-9 to TRBJ1-5; D is undetermined. This CDR3 has 13 amino acids. Trimming shortened V by 7 bases and J by 4 bases, and 11 bases separated the two germline ends. Germline V gene lookup returns CDR1 SEHNR and CDR2 FQNEAQ (reference sequence). CDR3 DNA: TGTGCCAGCAATCAGGTTGCGAATCAGCCCCAGCATTTT. This translates into CASNQVANQPQHF.

This clonotype was counted once. This may arise from a read error, as a much more abundant clone is one base away. The CDR3 sequence is CASSYSKGPEPQHF. DNA of the CDR3: TGTGCCAGCAGTTACTCTAAAGGGCCCGAGCCCCAGCATTTT. The J gene is TRBJ1-5, the V gene TRBV6-6, with D unclear. CDR1 and CDR2 (germline): MNHNY, SVGAGI (reference sequence). Trimming cost V 0 bases and J 8 bases, with 11 bases left between them. This CDR3 comprises 14 residues.

This clonotype was seen only a few times. The rearrangement uses TRBV4-3 and TRBJ2-4, with D maybe TRBD1 (5 bases). CDR1 is LGHNA and CDR2 is YSLEER in the germline V gene. The V and J ends lost 0 bases and 9 bases respectively, with 12 bases between them. The CDR3 has 14 residues. The DNA for the CDR3 is TGCGCCAGCAGCCAAGATGTACAGGTCTCCATTCAGTACTTC. Amino acid sequence: CASSQDVQVSIQYF.

This clonotype was seen repeatedly, ten times or more. This chain connects TRBV2 to TRBJ2-5; 10 nucleotides align to TRBD1. This CDR3 has 15 residues. CDR1 and CDR2 (germline): SNHLY, FYNNEI. V shed 9 bases, J shed 4 bases, and the junction held 11 bases outside the gene matches. The CDR3 sequence is CASPRDRGGRETQYF. The CDR3 DNA is TGTGCCAGTCCCCGGGACAGGGGCGGACGAGAGACCCAGTACTTC.

This clonotype has only a few counts. The J gene is TRBJ1-1, the V gene TRBV7-2; TRBD1 aligns across 7 bases. With V trimmed by 1 base and J by 9 bases, 5 bases remained unmatched. This CDR3 region has 13 residues. Germline V gene data show CDR1 as SGHTA and CDR2 as FQGNSA. CDR3 nucleotide sequence: TGTGCCAGCAGCTTAGGAGGGGGCGATCAAGCTTTCTTT. Translated: CASSLGGGDQAFF.

In this sample, this clonotype turned up a few times. This chain uses TRBV27 with TRBJ1-5, with a tentative D call TRBD1 (6 bases). The CDR3 loop spans 15 amino acids. V was clipped by 5 bases and J by 7 bases, with 18 bases between them. The V gene's germline CDR1 is MNHEY and CDR2 SMNVEV (reference sequence). The DNA for the CDR3 is TGTGCCAGCAGTCCAGGGACACGGCAGGGGCAGCCCCAGCATTTT. This translates into CASSPGTRQGQPQHF.

This chain uses TRBV20-1 with TRBJ2-5; unclear D gene. V was cut by 2 bases and J by 5 bases, with 12 bases left in between. The length of the CDR3 is 13 residues. Germline-derived CDR1 and CDR2 are DFQATT and SNEGSKA (reference sequence). The CDR3 DNA follows: TGCAGTGCTAGATCGGGTTTTGACGAGACCCAGTACTTC. Protein product: CSARSGFDETQYF.

The rearrangement joins TRBV7-2 to TRBJ1-5; a possible D gene is TRBD1 (5 bases). Trimming removed 5 bases at V and 7 bases at J, with 12 bases between. Germline CDR1 is SGHTA and CDR2 is FQGNSA. The CDR3 spans 13 residues. The CDR3 coding sequence is TGTGCCAGCAGCGTCGGGACGAAGCAGCCCCAGCATTTT. Translating it yields CASSVGTKQPQHF.

The V call is TRBV20-1, the J call TRBJ2-7; 7 bases are a match to TRBD2. CDR3 length: 15 residues. After removal of 1 base from V and 4 bases from J, the junction contained 10 bases not matched to a gene. CDR1 and CDR2 (germline): DFQATT, SNEGSKA (reference sequence). The CDR3 reads CSARAPGTTPYEQYF. As DNA, the CDR3 is TGCAGTGCTAGAGCCCCCGGGACTACCCCTTACGAGCAGTACTTC.

In this sample, this clonotype turned up a few times. This chain links TRBV12-3 or TRBV12-4 with TRBJ2-7, with D tentatively TRBD1 (6 bases). Trimming took 5 bases from V and 7 from J, leaving 15 bases between them. The CDR3 consists of 13 residues. The CDR3 loop is CASSLGAVREQYF. The CDR3 coding sequence is TGTGCCAGCAGTCTGGGGGCAGTGCGGGAGCAGTACTTC.

Only a few counts were recorded for this clonotype. A read error may be the cause here, since a much bigger clone is one base away. This sequence joins TRBV5-4 and TRBJ2-7, with TRBD1 identical over 7 bases. Germline values: CDR1 SGHNT, CDR2 YYREEE (reference sequence). The J segment lost 3 bases and the V segment lost 4 bases, leaving 4 bases of the junction unmatched. The CDR3 consists of 13 residues. The CDR3 here is CASSPGQNYEQYF. DNA of the CDR3: TGTGCCAGCAGCCCGGGACAGAACTACGAGCAGTACTTC.

This clonotype was seen only a few times. The rearrangement uses TRBV11-2 and TRBJ2-1; a weak D match, TRBD2 (5 bases). This CDR3 has 12 residues. The germline V gene encodes CDR1 SGHAT and CDR2 FQNNGV. V lost 6 bases, J lost 8 bases, and 11 bases lay in between. CDR3 sequence reads: CASRLLVDEQFF. In nucleotides, the CDR3 is TGTGCCAGCAGGCTACTAGTCGATGAGCAGTTCTTC.

There are many counts of this clonotype. The gene calls are TRBV7-8 and TRBJ2-7, with D possibly TRBD1 on 6 matching bases. Trimming cost V 5 bases and J 3 bases, with 11 bases left between them. Germline V lookup: CDR1 SGHVS, CDR2 FQNEAQ. The CDR3 contains 13 residues. The CDR3 coding sequence is TGTGCCAGCAGCCTCGAGACAGGCTACGAGCAGTACTTC. It specifies CASSLETGYEQYF.

Ten or more counts support this clonotype. V gene TRBV7-8 combines with J gene TRBJ1-1, with D tentatively TRBD1 (6 bases). Germline CDR1 SGHVS, CDR2 FQNEAQ. The ends were cut back, 1 base at V and 2 bases at J, with 14 bases in the middle. The length of the CDR3 is 16 residues. The DNA of the CDR3 is TGTGCCAGCAGCTTAGTAGGCGGGACACTCAACACTGAAGCTTTCTTT. The encoded protein is CASSLVGGTLNTEAFF.

At least ten counts were recorded for this clonotype. V and J are TRBV7-3 and TRBJ1-1; no clear D. V was trimmed by 4 bases and J by 0 bases, leaving 6 bases between them. The CDR3 extends over 13 amino acids. The germline CDR1 and CDR2 sequences are SGHTA and FQGTGA. For the CDR3, the DNA is TGTGCCAGCAGCTCAGCGATGAACACTGAAGCTTTCTTT. This gives the protein CASSSAMNTEAFF.

This clonotype was counted at least ten times. The V and J genes are TRBV4-1 and TRBJ2-3; the D call may be TRBD1 or TRBD2 (6 bases each). There are 15 residues in the CDR3. Germline values: CDR1 MGHRA, CDR2 YSYEKL. Trimming removed 0 bases at V and 2 bases at J, with 9 bases between. The CDR3 coding sequence is TGCGCCAGCAGCCAAGAAGGGGGGACCACAGATACGCAGTATTTT. Translated: CASSQEGGTTDTQYF.

This clonotype was seen at least ten times. The V and J genes are TRBV11-2 and TRBJ2-6; D may be TRBD1 (6 bases). The germline V and J ends were trimmed by 4 bases and 2 bases, with 12 bases remaining between them. The CDR3 contains 16 residues. CDR1 and CDR2 from the germline V gene are SGHAT and FQNNGV. This CDR3 is CASSSHRVPGANVLTF. CDR3 DNA: TGTGCCAGCAGCTCTCACAGGGTTCCTGGGGCCAACGTCCTGACTTTC.

This clonotype was seen repeatedly, ten times or more. The V and J genes are TRBV7-3 and TRBJ2-6, with D hard to call. V lost 5 bases, J lost 0 bases, and 11 bases lay in between. Germline assignment: CDR1 SGHTA and CDR2 FQGTGA. This CDR3 is built from 16 residues. The CDR3 nucleotides read TGTGCCAGCAGCCCCGGGCGGACCTCTGGGGCCAACGTCCTGACTTTC. Translating gives CASSPGRTSGANVLTF.

The sample holds a few counts of this clonotype. The V and J genes are TRBV14 and TRBJ1-2; D is unclear. Per germline, CDR1 SGHDN and CDR2 FVKESK. The germline V and J ends were trimmed by 1 base and 8 bases, with 11 bases remaining between them. CDR3 length equals 13 residues. For the CDR3, the DNA is TGTGCCAGCAGCCAAGTCCGGACGGGCGGCTACACCTTC. Amino acids: CASSQVRTGGYTF.

This clonotype came up once. The chain joins TRBV20-1 to TRBJ2-7, with TRBD1 identical over 9 bases. V shed 5 bases and J 1 base; nucleotides not matched to a gene: 9. The CDR3 runs 15 residues. In germline, CDR1 is DFQATT, CDR2 SNEGSKA (reference sequence). CDR3: CSAANPGTGSYEQYF. The CDR3 nucleotides read TGCAGTGCTGCTAATCCCGGGACAGGGTCCTACGAGCAGTACTTC.

This clonotype was seen more than once but under ten times. The J gene is TRBJ1-1, the V gene TRBV5-1; D unresolved. The germline V gene has CDR1 SGHRS and CDR2 YFSETQ. The CDR3 loop spans 13 amino acids. V lost 2 bases and J 1 base, leaving 6 bases between the germline ends. CDR3 sequence (DNA): TGCGCCAGCAGCTTTAGGGCGAACACTGAAGCTTTCTTT. Amino acids: CASSFRANTEAFF.

This clonotype was detected only a few times. The genes are TRBV20-1 and TRBJ2-7; D is unresolved. The CDR3 is 13 amino acids. Looked up from germline, CDR1 is DFQATT and CDR2 is SNEGSKA (reference sequence). V was pared by 5 bases and J by 3 bases, with 14 bases between. The CDR3 loop is CSAVEADRYEQYF. CDR3 nucleotides: TGCAGTGCTGTCGAGGCGGACCGCTACGAGCAGTACTTC.

The chain is built from TRBV6-2 or TRBV6-3 and TRBJ2-2; 10 bases map to TRBD2. Per germline, CDR1 MNHEY and CDR2 SVGEGT. The CDR3 is 17 residues long. Losses at the gene ends were 2 bases for V and 3 bases for J; bases not matched to a gene: 6. The CDR3 region is CASSYPLAGVDTGELFF. CDR3 DNA: TGTGCCAGCAGTTACCCTCTAGCGGGAGTGGACACCGGGGAGCTGTTTTTT.

This clonotype has a count of ten or more. The chain has TRBV20-1 and TRBJ1-6; no definite D call. In germline, CDR1 is DFQATT, CDR2 SNEGSKA (reference sequence). The CDR3 length is 15 residues. Trimming took off 7 bases at V and 0 bases at J, with 13 bases between the two ends. CDR3 region: CSGKVGSSYNSPLHF. As DNA, the CDR3 is TGCAGTGGCAAGGTGGGGAGCTCCTATAATTCACCCCTCCACTTT.

This rearrangement joins TRBV20-1 to TRBJ1-4; unclear D gene. Germline V lookup: CDR1 DFQATT, CDR2 SNEGSKA (reference sequence). The CDR3 sequence is 14 residues long. Trimming stripped 3 bases from V and 6 bases from J, with 14 bases between. This CDR3 reads CSASAPPAHEKLFF. For the CDR3, the DNA is TGCAGTGCTAGCGCCCCCCCAGCCCATGAAAAACTGTTTTTT.

This clonotype has a count of ten or more. For the CDR3, the DNA is TGTGCCAGCAGTTGGGGACAGGGGTTCGAGACCCAGTACTTC. This sequence encodes CASSWGQGFETQYF. The rearrangement uses TRBV28 and TRBJ2-5; 10 bases fit TRBD1. Germline values: CDR1 MDHEN, CDR2 SYDVKM. The trim removed 4 bases at V and 5 bases at J, leaving 4 bases unmatched. CDR3 length equals 14 residues.

This clonotype appeared a few times. The rearrangement joins TRBV29-1 to TRBJ2-1; 7 nucleotides agree with TRBD1. Germline V CDR1 and CDR2: SQVTM, ANQGSEA. This CDR3 contains 15 residues. V dropped 0 bases and J dropped 0; count of bases not matched to a gene: 2. CDR3 DNA: TGCAGCGTTGAAGAGGACAGGAGCTCCTACAATGAGCAGTTCTTC. As protein: CSVEEDRSSYNEQFF.

The CDR3 DNA is TGTGCCAGCAGTTCGGACGGGGGTCTGGATACGCAGTATTTT. Translated: CASSSDGGLDTQYF. The chain couples TRBV2 to TRBJ2-3, with D perhaps matching TRBD2 (6 bases). The CDR3 is made up of 14 amino acids. Germline CDR1 reads SNHLY; CDR2 reads FYNNEI. V was trimmed by 5 bases and J by 6 bases, leaving 15 bases between them.